A selection of T cell receptor beta chains follows, all from one sample in a study of blood T cell repertoires in COVID-19. The table came from immunoSEQ multiplex PCR; TCRdb's copy has only in-frame clones and leaves some out. This table holds 270,000 or so clones, 81% found once. The source material was peripheral blood. Every receptor here comes from a woman aged 60-75 years with active or convalescent COVID-19. The conserved cysteine and the conserved F or W are not part of the CDR3 here. Some rows mark clone size as missing; the rest say once, few, many or name a class of expanded clone.

- TRBJ1-5 TRBV19 ASSWSLNQPQH
- TRBJ2-2 TRBV11-3 ASSPRAGGSMNTGELF
- TRBJ2-7 TRBV2 ASSSLYRENREQY
once TRBJ2-7 TRBV7-8 ASRSGTGAYEQY
- TRBJ2-7 TRBV14 ASSQDLGSYEQY
few TRBJ1-5 TRBV19 ASSIEDLIANQPQH
once TRBJ1-5 TRBV3-1/TRBV3-2 ASSQPTCSNQPQH
few TRBJ1-2 TRBV7-2 ASSPADTQYGYT
- TRBJ2-3 TRBV7-2 ASSFTSGGLRDTQY
- TRBJ1-2 TRBV29-1 SASNPQFLRYGYT
once TRBJ2-6 TRBV5-1 ASSSSQGASGANVLT
few TRBJ2-7 TRBV5-1 ASSLAVGQGMSQY
- TRBJ1-4 TRBV29-1 SVEDRGEKLF
once TRBJ2-7 TRBV5-1 ASSLTPTGSYEQY
few TRBJ1-6 TRBV25-1 ASSESSGSPLH
- TRBJ1-2 TRBV24-1 ATSDTGQNYGYT
- TRBJ1-5 TRBV28 ASDGSTGRPYQPQH
- TRBJ1-1 TRBV18 ASSTAGGGDEAF
- TRBJ1-6 TRBV30 AWRADRAYYNSPLH
- TRBJ2-5 TRBV6-1 ASSDYLETQY
- TRBJ1-1 TRBV27 ASSKGGGATEAF
- TRBJ2-7 TRBV30 AWSVTYEQY
- TRBJ1-6 TRBV13 ASSLVLRRRPLH
- TRBJ2-1 TRBV6-8 ASSYVGGDSSYNEQF
once TRBJ2-1 TRBV10-3 AINPGAGGWDEQF
once TRBJ2-5 TRBV4-1 ASSQREGAGRETQY
- TRBJ2-3 TRBV3-1/TRBV3-2 ASSPGGNTQY
few TRBJ1-5 TRBV27 ASSPAGGQPQH
- TRBJ1-1 TRBV29-1 SGSGLNTEAF
- TRBJ1-4 TRBV20-1 SATSTGELF
- TRBJ2-7 TRBV14 ASSRTLSGEQY
- TRBJ1-1 TRBV10-3 AISEETVNTEAF
- TRBJ1-5 TRBV2 ASSSGWRQPQH